This TCR beta chain emerged from a study of blood T cell repertoires in COVID-19. Profiling relied on immunoSEQ multiplex PCR, and the TCRdb table lists in-frame clones only, not all of them. Here the sample spans approximately 98,000 clones, 81% being singletons. The source material was peripheral blood. This clonotype was sampled from a woman of 80 years or more with acute or convalescent COVID-19.

The chain's CDR3 is CASSSRTRGTEAFF. The CDR3 coding sequence is TGTGCCAGCAGCTCAAGGACAAGGGGGACTGAAGCTTTCTTT. This chain uses TRBV7-9 with TRBJ1-1, with D possibly being TRBD1 (6 bases). The V gene lost 4 bases and the J gene lost 5 bases, with 14 bases spanning the gap. This CDR3 region has 14 residues. CDR1 SEHNR and CDR2 FQNEAQ come from the germline V gene (reference sequence). The full variable domain, in which reference TRBV7-9 and TRBJ1-1 provide the parts outside the CDR3, is DTGVSQNPRHKITKRGQNVTFRCDPISEHNRLYWYRQTLGQGPEFLTYFQNEAQLEKSRLLSDRFSAERPKGSFSTLEIQRTEQGDSAMYLCASSSRTRGTEAFFGQGTRLTVV.